This section outlines one T cell receptor beta chain sequence together with its context. In the original analysis: Amplification with reference gene primers provided the estimates of nucleated cell counts. Profiled with immunoSEQ multiplex PCR; TCRdb holds only in-frame clones, not every one. V and J calls and clone size come straight from that table; D and trimming were deduced from the DNA. The table lists around 63,000 clones, 88% of them singletons. The source of the sample is a study of blood T cell repertoires in COVID-19. For the study at large: T cells, B-cell-depleted T cells, or PBMCs provided the cDNA or gDNA that served as material.

The germline V gene has CDR1 MNHNY and CDR2 SVGAGI (reference sequence). Trimming cost V 3 bases and J 7 bases; bases outside gene matches: 6. CDR3 length: 14 residues. The chain joins TRBV6-6 to TRBJ1-1; 9 bases map to TRBD1. The sequenced sample was peripheral blood. This sequence was found in a woman between 55 and 75 years old with acute or convalescent COVID-19. CDR3 residues: CASSYRDRVGEAFF. The CDR3 nucleotides read TGTGCCAGCAGTTATAGGGACAGGGTAGGTGAAGCTTTCTTT.